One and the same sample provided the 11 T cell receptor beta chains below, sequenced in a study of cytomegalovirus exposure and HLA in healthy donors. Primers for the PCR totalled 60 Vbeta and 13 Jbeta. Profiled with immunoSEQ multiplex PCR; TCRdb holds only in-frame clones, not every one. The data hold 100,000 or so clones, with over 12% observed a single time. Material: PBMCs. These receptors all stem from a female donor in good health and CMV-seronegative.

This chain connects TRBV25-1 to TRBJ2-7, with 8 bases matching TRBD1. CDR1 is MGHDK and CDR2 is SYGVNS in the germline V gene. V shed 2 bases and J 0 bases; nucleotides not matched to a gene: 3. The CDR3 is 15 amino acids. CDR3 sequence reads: CASSERQGLSYEQYF. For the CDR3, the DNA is TGTGCCAGCAGTGAAAGACAGGGGCTCTCCTACGAGCAGTACTTC.

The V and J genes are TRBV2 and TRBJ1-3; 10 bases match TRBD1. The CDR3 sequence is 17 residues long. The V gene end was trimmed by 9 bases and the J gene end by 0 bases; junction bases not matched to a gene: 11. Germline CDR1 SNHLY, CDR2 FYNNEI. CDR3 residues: CASRDRGIFSSGNTIYF. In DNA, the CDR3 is TGTGCCAGTCGGGACAGGGGTATTTTTTCCTCTGGAAACACCATATATTTT. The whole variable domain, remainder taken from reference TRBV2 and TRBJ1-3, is EPEVTQTPSHQVTQMGQEVILRCVPISNHLYFYWYRQILGQKVEFLVSFYNNEISEKSEIFDDQFSVERPDGSNFTLKIRSTKLEDSAMYFCASRDRGIFSSGNTIYFGEGSWLTVV.

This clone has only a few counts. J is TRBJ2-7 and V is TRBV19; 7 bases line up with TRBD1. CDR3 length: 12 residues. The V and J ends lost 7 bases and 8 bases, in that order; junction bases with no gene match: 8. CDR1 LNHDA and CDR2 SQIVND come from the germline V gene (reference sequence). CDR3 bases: TGTGCCAGTACTTCCCCGACAGGGCAGCAGTACTTC. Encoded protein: CASTSPTGQQYF.

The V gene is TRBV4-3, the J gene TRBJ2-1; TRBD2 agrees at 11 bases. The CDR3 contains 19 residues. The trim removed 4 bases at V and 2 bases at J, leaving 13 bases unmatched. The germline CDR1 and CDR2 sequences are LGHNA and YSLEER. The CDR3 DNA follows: TGCGCCAGCAGCCCGCGTGCGGGTAGCGGGAGGGGAGCCTACAATGAGCAGTTCTTC. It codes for CASSPRAGSGRGAYNEQFF.

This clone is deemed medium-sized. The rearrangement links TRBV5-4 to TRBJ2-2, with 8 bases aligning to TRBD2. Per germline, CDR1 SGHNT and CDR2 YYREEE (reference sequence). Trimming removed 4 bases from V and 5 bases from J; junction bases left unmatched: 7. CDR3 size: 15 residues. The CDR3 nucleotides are TGTGCCAGCAGCCCGGTGAGCGGGGGAACCGGGGAGCTGTTTTTT. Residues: CASSPVSGGTGELFF.

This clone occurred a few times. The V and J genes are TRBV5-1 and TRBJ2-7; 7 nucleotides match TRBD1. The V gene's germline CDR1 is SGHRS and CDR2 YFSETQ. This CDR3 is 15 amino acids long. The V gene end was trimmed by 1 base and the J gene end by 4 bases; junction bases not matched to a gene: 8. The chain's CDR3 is CASSLNRQGEYEQYF. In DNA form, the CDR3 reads TGCGCCAGCAGCTTGAACCGGCAGGGGGAGTACGAGCAGTACTTC.

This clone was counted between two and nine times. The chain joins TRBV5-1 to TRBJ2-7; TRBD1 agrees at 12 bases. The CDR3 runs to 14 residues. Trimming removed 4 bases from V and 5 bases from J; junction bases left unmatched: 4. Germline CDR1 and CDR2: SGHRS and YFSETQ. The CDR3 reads CASSVGQGANEQYF. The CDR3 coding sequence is TGCGCCAGCAGCGTGGGACAGGGGGCAAACGAGCAGTACTTC.

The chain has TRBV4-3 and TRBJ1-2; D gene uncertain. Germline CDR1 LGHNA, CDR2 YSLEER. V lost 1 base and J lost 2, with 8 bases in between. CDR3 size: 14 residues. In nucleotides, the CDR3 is TGCGCCAGCAGCCAAGCGGGTGGGAACTATGGCTACACCTTC. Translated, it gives CASSQAGGNYGYTF.

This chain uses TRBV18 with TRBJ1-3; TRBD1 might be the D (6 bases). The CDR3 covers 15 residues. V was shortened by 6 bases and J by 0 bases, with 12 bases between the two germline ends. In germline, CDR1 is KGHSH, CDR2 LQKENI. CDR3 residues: CASSPTGLSGNTIYF. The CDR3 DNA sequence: TGTGCCAGCTCCCCGACAGGCCTCTCTGGAAACACCATATATTTT.

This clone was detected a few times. Here the CDR3 reads CASSSTLAGGGSSYNEQFF. The CDR3 region has the DNA TGTGCCAGCAGCTCGACGCTAGCGGGGGGCGGTAGCTCCTACAATGAGCAGTTCTTC. V gene TRBV13 combines with J gene TRBJ2-1; 11 nucleotides align to TRBD2. V was clipped by 4 bases and J by 0 bases; unmatched bases: 11. CDR1 is PRHDT, CDR2 FYEKMQ, per germline (reference sequence). CDR3 length: 19 amino acids.

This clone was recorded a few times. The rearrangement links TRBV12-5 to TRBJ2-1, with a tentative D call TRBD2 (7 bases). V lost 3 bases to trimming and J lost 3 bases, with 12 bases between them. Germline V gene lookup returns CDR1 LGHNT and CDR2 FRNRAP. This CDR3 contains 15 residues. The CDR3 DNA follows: TGTGCTAGTGGTTTAGGGGGGGTCGGCTACAATGAGCAGTTCTTC. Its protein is CASGLGGVGYNEQFF.